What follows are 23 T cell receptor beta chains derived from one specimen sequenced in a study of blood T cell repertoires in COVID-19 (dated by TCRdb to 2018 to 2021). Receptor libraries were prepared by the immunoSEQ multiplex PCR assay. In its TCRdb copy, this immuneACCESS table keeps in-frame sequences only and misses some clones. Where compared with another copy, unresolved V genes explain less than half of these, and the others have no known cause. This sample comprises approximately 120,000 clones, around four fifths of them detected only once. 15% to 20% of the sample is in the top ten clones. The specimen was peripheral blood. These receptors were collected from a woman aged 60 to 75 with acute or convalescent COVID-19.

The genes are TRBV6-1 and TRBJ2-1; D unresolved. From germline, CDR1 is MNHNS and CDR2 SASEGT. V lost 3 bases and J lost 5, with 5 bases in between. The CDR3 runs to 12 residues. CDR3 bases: TGTGCCAGCAGTGAGTCCAACAATGAGCAGTTCTTC. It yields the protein CASSESNNEQFF.

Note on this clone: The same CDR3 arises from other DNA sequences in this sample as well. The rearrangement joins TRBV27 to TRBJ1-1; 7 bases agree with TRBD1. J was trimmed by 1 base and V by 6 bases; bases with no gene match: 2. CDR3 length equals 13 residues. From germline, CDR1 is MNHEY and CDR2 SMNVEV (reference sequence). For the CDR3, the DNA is TGTGCCAGCAGCTACAGGGGGAACACTGAAGCTTTCTTT. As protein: CASSYRGNTEAFF.

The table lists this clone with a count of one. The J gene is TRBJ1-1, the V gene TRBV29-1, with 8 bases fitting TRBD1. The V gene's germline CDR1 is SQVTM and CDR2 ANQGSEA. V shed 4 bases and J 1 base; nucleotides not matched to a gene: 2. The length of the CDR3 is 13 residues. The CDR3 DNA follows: TGCAGCGTTGGGGACAGGTCGAACACTGAAGCTTTCTTT. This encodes CSVGDRSNTEAFF.

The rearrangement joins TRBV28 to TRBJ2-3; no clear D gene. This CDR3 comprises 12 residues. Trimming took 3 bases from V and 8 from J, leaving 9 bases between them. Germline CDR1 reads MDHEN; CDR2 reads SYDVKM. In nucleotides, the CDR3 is TGTGCCAGCAGTTTTTTTTCCTCTACGCAGTATTTT. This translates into CASSFFSSTQYF.

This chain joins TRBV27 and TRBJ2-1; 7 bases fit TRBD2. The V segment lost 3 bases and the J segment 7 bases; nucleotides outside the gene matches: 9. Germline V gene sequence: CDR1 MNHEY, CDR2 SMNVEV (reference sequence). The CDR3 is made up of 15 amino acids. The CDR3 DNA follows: TGTGCCAGCAGTTTTATCCGGGAGGTATGGAATGAGCAGTTCTTC. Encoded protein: CASSFIREVWNEQFF.

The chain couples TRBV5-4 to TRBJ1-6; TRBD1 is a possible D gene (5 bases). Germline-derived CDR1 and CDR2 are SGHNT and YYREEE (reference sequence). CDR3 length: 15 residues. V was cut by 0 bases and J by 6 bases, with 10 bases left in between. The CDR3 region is CASSLERGVNSPLHF. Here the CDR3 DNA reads TGTGCCAGCAGCTTGGAGCGGGGGGTTAATTCACCCCTCCACTTT.

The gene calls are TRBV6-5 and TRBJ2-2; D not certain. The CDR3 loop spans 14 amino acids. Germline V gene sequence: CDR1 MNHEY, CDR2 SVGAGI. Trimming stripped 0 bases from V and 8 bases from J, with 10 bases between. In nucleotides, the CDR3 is TGTGCCAGCAGTTACTCCTGGGCCATGGGGGAGCTGTTTTTT. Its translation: CASSYSWAMGELFF.

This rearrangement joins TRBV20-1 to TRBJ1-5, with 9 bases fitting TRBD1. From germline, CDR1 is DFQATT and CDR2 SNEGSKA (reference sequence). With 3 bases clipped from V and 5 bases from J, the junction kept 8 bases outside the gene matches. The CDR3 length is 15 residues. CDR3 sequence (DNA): TGCAGTGCTAGTCGATCAGACAGGGGGTATCAGCCCCAGCATTTT. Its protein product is CSASRSDRGYQPQHF.

The DNA for the CDR3 is TGCGCCAGCAGCTCGGGGACAGGGAATTCACCCCTCCACTTT. The encoded protein is CASSSGTGNSPLHF. The rearrangement uses TRBV5-1 and TRBJ1-6, with 9 bases fitting TRBD1. The CDR3 extends over 14 amino acids. Germline V gene sequence: CDR1 SGHRS, CDR2 YFSETQ. With V trimmed by 3 bases and J by 7 bases, 2 bases remained unmatched.

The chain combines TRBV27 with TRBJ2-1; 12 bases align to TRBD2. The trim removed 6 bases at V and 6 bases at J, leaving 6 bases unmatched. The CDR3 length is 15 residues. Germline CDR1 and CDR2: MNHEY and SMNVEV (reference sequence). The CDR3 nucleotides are TGTGCCAGCAGCGGCCTAGCGGGAGGGATCAATGAGCAGTTCTTC. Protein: CASSGLAGGINEQFF.

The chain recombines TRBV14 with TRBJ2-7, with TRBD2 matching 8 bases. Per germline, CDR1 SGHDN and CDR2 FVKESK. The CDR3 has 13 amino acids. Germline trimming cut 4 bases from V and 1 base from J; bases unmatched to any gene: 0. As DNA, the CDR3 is TGTGCCAGCAGCCTAGCGGGGTCCTACGAGCAGTACTTC. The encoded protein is CASSLAGSYEQYF.

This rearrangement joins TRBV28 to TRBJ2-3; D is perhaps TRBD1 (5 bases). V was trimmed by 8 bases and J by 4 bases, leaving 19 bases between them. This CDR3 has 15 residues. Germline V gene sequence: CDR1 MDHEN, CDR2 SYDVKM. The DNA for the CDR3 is TGTGCCAGCGGCCCGGACAAGCACGGCGCAGATACGCAGTATTTT. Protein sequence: CASGPDKHGADTQYF.

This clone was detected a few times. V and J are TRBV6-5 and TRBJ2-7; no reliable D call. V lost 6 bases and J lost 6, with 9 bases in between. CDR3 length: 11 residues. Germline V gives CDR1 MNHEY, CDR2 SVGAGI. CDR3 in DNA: TGTGCCAGCAGGGCGGTCATCGAGCAGTACTTC. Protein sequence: CASRAVIEQYF.

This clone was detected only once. CDR3 nucleotides: TGCGCCAGCAGCCGGGGGCAGGGGGGCCCCTACGAGCAGTACTTC. Amino acid sequence: CASSRGQGGPYEQYF. The chain has TRBV4-1 and TRBJ2-7; tentative D call: TRBD1 (7 bases). CDR1 MGHRA and CDR2 YSYEKL come from the germline V gene. V lost 4 bases and J lost 2, with 15 bases in between. The length of the CDR3 is 15 residues.

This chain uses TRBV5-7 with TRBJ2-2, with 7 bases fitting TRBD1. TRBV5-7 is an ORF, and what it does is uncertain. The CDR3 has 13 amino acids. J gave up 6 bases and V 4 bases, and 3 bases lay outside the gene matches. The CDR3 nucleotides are TGTGCCAGCAGCCACAGGGGATCCGGGGAGCTGTTTTTT. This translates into CASSHRGSGELFF.

CDR3 DNA sequence: TGTGCCAGCAGCTCTTCGCTAGGAGGGCAGTACTTC. Translating gives CASSSSLGGQYF. The rearrangement uses TRBV11-2 and TRBJ2-7, with a tentative D call TRBD2 (5 bases). The CDR3 spans 12 residues. CDR1 is SGHAT, CDR2 FQNNGV, per germline. Trimming left V 4 bases short and J 9 bases short, with 13 bases between.

The CDR3 protein is CASSLQQGLNTEAFF. CDR3 bases: TGTGCCAGCAGCTTACAACAGGGACTGAACACTGAAGCTTTCTTT. V gene TRBV11-2 combines with J gene TRBJ1-1, with a possible D match to TRBD1 (6 bases). From germline, CDR1 is SGHAT and CDR2 FQNNGV. The CDR3 extends over 15 amino acids. Trimming removed 2 bases at V and 0 bases at J, with 10 bases between. The full variable domain, with the rest looked up from reference TRBV11-2 and TRBJ1-1, is EAGVAQSPRYKIIEKRQSVAFWCNPISGHATLYWYQQILGQGPKLLIQFQNNGVVDDSQLPKDRFSAERLKGVDSTLKIQPAKLEDSAVYLCASSLQQGLNTEAFFGQGTRLTVV.

CDR3: CASTSGLAANTGELFF. The CDR3, as DNA: TGTGCCAGCACCTCTGGACTAGCGGCGAACACCGGGGAGCTGTTTTTT. V gene TRBV5-4 combines with J gene TRBJ2-2, with 10 positions matching TRBD2. Germline loops: CDR1 SGHNT, CDR2 YYREEE (reference sequence). J was trimmed by 0 bases and V by 6 bases; bases with no gene match: 5. The CDR3 loop spans 16 amino acids.

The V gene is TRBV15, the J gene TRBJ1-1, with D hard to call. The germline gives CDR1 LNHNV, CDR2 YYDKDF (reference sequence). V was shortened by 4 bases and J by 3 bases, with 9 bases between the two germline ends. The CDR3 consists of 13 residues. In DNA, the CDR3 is TGTGCCACCAGCACACAGCATGACACTGAAGCTTTCTTT. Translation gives CATSTQHDTEAFF. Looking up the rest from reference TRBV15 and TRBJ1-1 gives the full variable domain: DAMVIQNPRYQVTQFGKPVTLSCSQTLNHNVMYWYQQKSSQAPKLLFHYYDKDFNNEADTPDNFQSRRPNTSFCFLDIRSPGLGDTAMYLCATSTQHDTEAFFGQGTRLTVV.

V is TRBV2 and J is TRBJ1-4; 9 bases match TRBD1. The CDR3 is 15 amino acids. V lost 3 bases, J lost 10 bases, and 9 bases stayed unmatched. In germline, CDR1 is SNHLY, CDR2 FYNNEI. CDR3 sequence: CASSEVTGGARKLFF. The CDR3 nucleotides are TGTGCCAGCAGTGAGGTCACAGGGGGCGCGAGAAAACTGTTTTTT.

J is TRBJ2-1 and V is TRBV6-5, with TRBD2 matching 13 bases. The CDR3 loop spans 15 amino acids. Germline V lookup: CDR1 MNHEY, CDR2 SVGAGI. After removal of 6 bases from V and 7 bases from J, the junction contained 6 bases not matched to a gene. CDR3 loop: CASSPGTSGKNEQFF. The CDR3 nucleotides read TGTGCCAGCAGCCCCGGGACTAGCGGGAAAAATGAGCAGTTCTTC.

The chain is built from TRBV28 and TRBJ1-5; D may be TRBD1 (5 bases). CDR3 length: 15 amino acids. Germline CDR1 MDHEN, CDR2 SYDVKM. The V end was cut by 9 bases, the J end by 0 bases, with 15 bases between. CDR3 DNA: TGTGCCAGTACGGACACAACCTATAGCAATCAGCCCCAGCATTTT. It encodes CASTDTTYSNQPQHF.

The DNA for the CDR3 is TGTGCCAGCACCTTAGCGGGCCAAGCGCAGTTCTTC. Protein product: CASTLAGQAQFF. The genes are TRBV28 and TRBJ2-1; 7 bases are a match to TRBD2. The CDR3 spans 12 residues. Germline V gives CDR1 MDHEN, CDR2 SYDVKM. The V gene end was trimmed by 7 bases and the J gene end by 12 bases; junction bases not matched to a gene: 9.